Presented here are 8 T cell receptor beta chains from one specimen sequenced in a study of OX40 agonist ivuxolimab in advanced cancers. The library was made by the immunoSEQ multiplex PCR assay. TCRdb stores this immuneACCESS table with in-frame sequences only. Part of the clones is absent; in the studies checked, under half of the shortfall reflects unresolved V genes, and no reason is known for the rest. For this sample there are about 76,000 clones; approximately 85% appear just once. 0.5% to 0.7% of the sample is in the top ten clones. The specimen was CD4+ or CD8+ T cells sorted from blood, collected in a trial of the OX40 agonist ivuxolimab. All receptors come from an adult with an advanced solid tumor such as melanoma, head and neck, liver or kidney cancer.

This clone was found a few times. The CDR3 region is CASSLVEPGGPGNEQFF. The CDR3 DNA reads as TGTGCCAGCAGCTTAGTAGAACCGGGGGGGCCGGGTAATGAGCAGTTCTTC. The chain links TRBV11-2 to TRBJ2-1, with 8 bases matching TRBD2. CDR3 size: 17 residues. V lost 1 base, J lost 7 bases, and 12 bases stayed unmatched. Germline V gene lookup returns CDR1 SGHAT and CDR2 FQNNGV.

The chain links TRBV6-1 to TRBJ1-1; tentatively, D is TRBD1 (6 bases). V lost 3 bases to trimming and J lost 10 bases, with 24 bases between them. The CDR3 contains 16 residues. Germline values: CDR1 MNHNS, CDR2 SASEGT. The CDR3 protein is CASSDGGGAGLGGAFF. In DNA form, the CDR3 reads TGTGCCAGCAGTGATGGCGGGGGCGCGGGTTTGGGGGGAGCTTTCTTT.

The chain recombines TRBV10-3 with TRBJ1-1, with D tentatively TRBD1 (5 bases). The CDR3 runs to 13 residues. The germline V gene has CDR1 ENHRY and CDR2 SYGVKD. Trimming removed 6 bases from V and 7 bases from J, with 15 bases in between. Written as DNA, the CDR3 is TGTGCCATCAGACAGGACGCGGCACGTGAAGCTTTCTTT. This encodes CAIRQDAAREAFF.

This chain links TRBV5-4 with TRBJ1-5, with 9 bases that match TRBD1. This CDR3 comprises 15 residues. Looked up from germline, CDR1 is SGHNT and CDR2 is YYREEE (reference sequence). Unmatched junction bases numbered 7, after V lost 4 bases and J lost 5 bases. CDR3 protein: CASSVDRGRDQPQHF. In nucleotides, the CDR3 is TGTGCCAGCAGCGTAGACAGGGGGAGGGATCAGCCCCAGCATTTT.

V is TRBV29-1 and J is TRBJ1-2; no firm D call. CDR3 length equals 15 residues. Looked up from germline, CDR1 is SQVTM and CDR2 is ANQGSEA. Trimming pared 1 base from V and 5 bases from J, leaving 17 bases between. CDR3 amino acids: CSVEAPPRGPYGYTF. CDR3 in DNA: TGCAGCGTTGAAGCCCCTCCCCGAGGCCCATATGGCTACACCTTC.

V gene TRBV19 combines with J gene TRBJ2-1; 12 positions match TRBD2. The J segment lost 4 bases and the V segment lost 4 bases, leaving 2 bases of the junction unmatched. The CDR3 totals 15 residues. CDR1 is LNHDA and CDR2 is SQIVND in the germline V gene (reference sequence). CDR3 nucleotide sequence: TGTGCCAGTAGTAGCGGGACTAGCGGGTACAATGAGCAGTTCTTC. Its protein is CASSSGTSGYNEQFF. The full variable domain, rest sourced from reference TRBV19 and TRBJ2-1, is DGGITQSPKYLFRKEGQNVTLSCEQNLNHDAMYWYRQDPGQGLRLIYYSQIVNDFQKGDIAEGYSVSREKKESFPLTVTSAQKNPTAFYLCASSSGTSGYNEQFFGPGTRLTVL.

The chain links TRBV5-8 to TRBJ1-2; D unclear. CDR3 size: 12 residues. The V end was cut by 6 bases, the J end by 1 base, with 7 bases between. Per the germline V gene, CDR1 is SGHTS and CDR2 is YDEGEE. CDR3 coding DNA: TGTGCCAGCACCTTAGTTAACTATGGCTACACCTTC. Protein: CASTLVNYGYTF.

This clone was seen only a few times. The chain is built from TRBV4-3 and TRBJ1-3; D unclear. Trimming took 3 bases from V and 3 from J, leaving 12 bases between them. The CDR3 extends over 15 amino acids. Germline CDR1 is LGHNA and CDR2 is YSLEER. Here the CDR3 DNA reads TGCGCCAGCAGCCACGCCCTGGAGGGTGGAAACACCATATATTTT. Translation: CASSHALEGGNTIYF.